These 20 T cell receptor beta chains were sequenced from one sample in a study of cytomegalovirus exposure and HLA in healthy donors. This PCR relied on a set of 60 Vbeta primers and 13 Jbeta primers. The assay was immunoSEQ multiplex PCR, and TCRdb's table has in-frame clones only and misses some. The sample carries about 43,000 clones, 70% to 80% recorded once. The sequenced sample was PBMCs. The receptors stem from a man aged 25-40 years in good health and CMV-seronegative.

V is TRBV11-3 and J is TRBJ1-1; the D gene is possibly TRBD1 (6 bases). Germline V gene data show CDR1 as SGHNT and CDR2 as YENEEA. There are 16 residues in the CDR3. Deletions cut 5 bases from V and 2 bases from J, with 18 bases between. CDR3: CASSPGGARGNTEAFF. CDR3 nucleotide sequence: TGTGCCAGCAGCCCCGGGGGGGCGCGTGGAAACACTGAAGCTTTCTTT.

The rearrangement uses TRBV2 and TRBJ2-1; TRBD1 might be the D (5 bases). The CDR3 is 15 residues long. V lost 3 bases and J lost 3, with 12 bases in between. CDR1 is SNHLY and CDR2 is FYNNEI in the germline V gene. CDR3 nucleotide sequence: TGTGCCAGCAGTGAGCTACAGGCCGGCTACAATGAGCAGTTCTTC. It translates to CASSELQAGYNEQFF.

This clone occurred a few times. The rearrangement joins TRBV7-4 to TRBJ1-1; D not resolved. V lost 5 bases and J lost 0, with 10 bases in between. The germline gives CDR1 SGHVT, CDR2 SQSDAQ. This CDR3 is built from 14 residues. The CDR3 bases are TGTGCCAGCAGCCGACAACCTATGAACACTGAAGCTTTCTTT. Translation gives CASSRQPMNTEAFF.

V and J are TRBV4-3 and TRBJ2-2, with 9 bases that match TRBD2. Germline V CDR1 and CDR2: LGHNA, YSLEER. The trim removed 0 bases at V and 2 bases at J, leaving 1 base unmatched. The CDR3 length is 16 residues. The CDR3 coding sequence is TGCGCCAGCAGCCAAGATCTAGCGGGAAACACCGGGGAGCTGTTTTTT. Translating it yields CASSQDLAGNTGELFF.

In its sample, this clone was seen a few times. The chain carries TRBV11-2 and TRBJ2-2; 7 nucleotides align to TRBD1. Germline lookup yields CDR1 SGHAT and CDR2 FQNNGV. The CDR3 is 13 amino acids. The V gene end was trimmed by 3 bases and the J gene end by 7 bases; junction bases not matched to a gene: 2. Written as DNA, the CDR3 is TGTGCCAGCAGCTTGGACAGGAGCGGGGAGCTGTTTTTT. It specifies CASSLDRSGELFF.

V gene TRBV18 combines with J gene TRBJ1-1; tentative D call: TRBD1 (6 bases). V dropped 3 bases and J dropped 0 bases, with 11 bases sitting between them. This CDR3 is built from 15 residues. Germline-derived CDR1 and CDR2 are KGHSH and LQKENI. The CDR3 sequence is CASSPTDSLNTEAFF. The CDR3 DNA sequence: TGTGCCAGCTCACCGACGGACAGTCTGAACACTGAAGCTTTCTTT. The whole variable domain, filled in from reference TRBV18 and TRBJ1-1, reads NAGVMQNPRHLVRRRGQEARLRCSPMKGHSHVYWYRQLPEEGLKFMVYLQKENIIDESGMPKERFSAEFPKEGPSILRIQQVVRGDSAAYFCASSPTDSLNTEAFFGQGTRLTVV.

This chain connects TRBV23-1 to TRBJ1-1; 8 positions match TRBD1. TRBV23-1 is an ORF, and what it does is uncertain. V gave up 7 bases and J gave up 4 bases; unmatched junction bases: 14. The CDR3 is 16 residues long. The CDR3 reads CASIEDRGRLGTEAFF. CDR3 nucleotides: TGCGCCAGCATCGAAGACAGGGGCCGCCTAGGCACTGAAGCTTTCTTT.

This rearrangement joins TRBV2 to TRBJ1-1; D uncertain. This CDR3 region has 14 residues. Deletions cut 7 bases from V and 1 base from J, with 13 bases between. Germline CDR1 is SNHLY and CDR2 is FYNNEI. In DNA, the CDR3 is TGTGCCAGCAATCCCTACGCCGGGAACACTGAAGCTTTCTTT. Its translation: CASNPYAGNTEAFF.

The V call is TRBV6-6, the J call TRBJ2-1; TRBD2 is a possible D gene (6 bases). V dropped 2 bases and J dropped 4 bases, with 12 bases sitting between them. This CDR3 comprises 15 residues. Germline-derived CDR1 and CDR2 are MNHNY and SVGAGI (reference sequence). CDR3 amino acids: CASSYGGSGYNEQFF. DNA for the CDR3: TGTGCCAGCAGTTACGGGGGGAGCGGTTACAATGAGCAGTTCTTC.

This clone was recorded a few times. CDR3 coding DNA: TGCAGCGCCGCATCCGGGACAGAAGAGACCCAGTACTTC. Protein: CSAASGTEETQYF. The gene calls are TRBV29-1 and TRBJ2-5; 7 nucleotides line up with TRBD1. The trim removed 7 bases at V and 3 bases at J, leaving 8 bases unmatched. The CDR3 has 13 amino acids. From germline, CDR1 is SQVTM and CDR2 ANQGSEA.

V is TRBV18 and J is TRBJ2-7, with TRBD1 identical over 8 bases. The ends lost 2 bases at V and 2 bases at J; junction bases unmatched: 5. Germline CDR1 reads KGHSH; CDR2 reads LQKENI. The CDR3 contains 15 residues. CDR3 region: CASSPGDRGPYEQYF. The CDR3 DNA reads TGTGCCAGCTCACCAGGTGACAGGGGACCCTACGAGCAGTACTTC.

V and J are TRBV28 and TRBJ1-2; TRBD1 might be the D (5 bases). Germline loops: CDR1 MDHEN, CDR2 SYDVKM. The V end was cut by 5 bases, the J end by 3 bases, with 16 bases between. The CDR3 has 15 amino acids. In DNA form, the CDR3 reads TGTGCCAGCAGTGCGAGGTCCCAGGGTTACTATGGCTACACCTTC. This gives the protein CASSARSQGYYGYTF.

This rearrangement joins TRBV5-5 to TRBJ2-7; no definite D call. The length of the CDR3 is 14 residues. V lost 0 bases and J 1 base, leaving 8 bases between the germline ends. Germline CDR1 reads SGHKS; CDR2 reads YYEKEE (reference sequence). The CDR3 region is CASSLAKSSYEQYF. The DNA of the CDR3 is TGTGCCAGCAGCTTGGCCAAGAGTTCCTACGAGCAGTACTTC. Using reference TRBV5-5 and TRBJ2-7 for the parts outside the CDR3, the full variable domain is DAGVTQSPTHLIKTRGQQVTLRCSPISGHKSVSWYQQVLGQGPQFIFQYYEKEERGRGNFPDRFSARQFPNYSSELNVNALLLGDSALYLCASSLAKSSYEQYFGPGTRLTVT.

The J gene is TRBJ2-3, the V gene TRBV27, with TRBD2 identical over 10 bases. Trimming took 0 bases from V and 1 from J; bases not matched to a gene: 10. The germline V gene encodes CDR1 MNHEY and CDR2 SMNVEV (reference sequence). The CDR3 contains 19 residues. The DNA of the CDR3 is TGTGCCAGCAGTTTATCCGGACTAGCGGCCCCCACGGGCACAGATACGCAGTATTTT. It specifies CASSLSGLAAPTGTDTQYF.

This clone was counted only a few times. The chain links TRBV10-3 to TRBJ1-1; D remains unclear. Germline CDR1 ENHRY, CDR2 SYGVKD. This CDR3 is built from 13 residues. Trimming stripped 3 bases from V and 4 bases from J, with 9 bases between. The CDR3 protein is CAISDRTGTEAFF. CDR3 nucleotide sequence: TGTGCCATCAGTGATCGGACTGGCACTGAAGCTTTCTTT.

This clone was counted a few times. This sample includes further DNA sequences coding for the same CDR3. The CDR3 DNA sequence: TGCGCCAGCAGCTTGGCCGGGACTGGCTACGAGCAGTACTTC. Protein product: CASSLAGTGYEQYF. The chain couples TRBV5-1 to TRBJ2-7; D might be TRBD2 (6 bases). The V end was cut by 0 bases, the J end by 3 bases, with 10 bases between. The germline V gene has CDR1 SGHRS and CDR2 YFSETQ. CDR3 length: 14 residues.

CDR3 nucleotides: TGTGCCAGCAGCTTAACTAGCCGAAAATTCTTC. It specifies CASSLTSRKFF. The chain combines TRBV5-8 with TRBJ2-1; possibly TRBD2 for D (6 bases). Between the trimmed V and J ends, which lost 2 bases and 16 bases, there was a span of 13 bases. Germline lookup yields CDR1 SGHTS and CDR2 YDEGEE. The CDR3 consists of 11 residues.

The chain uses TRBV18 and TRBJ2-3, with 7 positions matching TRBD2. The germline V gene has CDR1 KGHSH and CDR2 LQKENI. This CDR3 has 15 amino acids. Trimming cost V 0 bases and J 1 base; bases outside gene matches: 1. CDR3 protein: CASSPPLAGTDTQYF. The CDR3 DNA reads as TGTGCCAGCTCACCACCGCTAGCGGGCACAGATACGCAGTATTTT.

This chain links TRBV9 with TRBJ1-2, with no clear D. V shed 2 bases and J shed 2 bases, with 7 bases lying between them. CDR3 length: 13 amino acids. Germline loops: CDR1 SGDLS, CDR2 YYNGEE. In nucleotides, the CDR3 is TGTGCCAGCAGCGTGACAAGCAACTATGGCTACACCTTC. It is translated as CASSVTSNYGYTF. The variable domain in full, completed from reference TRBV9 and TRBJ1-2, reads DSGVTQTPKHLITATGQRVTLRCSPRSGDLSVYWYQQSLDQGLQFLIQYYNGEERAKGNILERFSAQQFPDLHSELNLSSLELGDSALYFCASSVTSNYGYTFGSGTRLTVV.

The chain carries TRBV5-6 and TRBJ2-3; 13 bases align to TRBD2. The CDR3 is 16 residues long. CDR1 SGHDT and CDR2 YYEEEE come from the germline V gene. Losses at the gene ends were 0 bases for V and 4 bases for J; bases not matched to a gene: 2. The CDR3 nucleotides read TGTGCCAGCAGCTTGGGACTAGCGGGAGGCGCAGATACGCAGTATTTT. Translating gives CASSLGLAGGADTQYF.